These 7 T cell receptor beta chains share one sample of origin, sequenced in a study of shared clonotypes between healthy human individuals. Sequenced by immunoSEQ multiplex PCR; TCRdb stores in-frame clones only, minus some. The sample contains some 2 million clones, 95% of which appear only once. The source material was naive CD4+ T cells sorted from blood. The sample's subset: CD45RA+ positively selected. These receptors all come from a man younger than 30 in good health.

About this clone: At the DNA level, this CDR3 is encoded by other sequences in the same sample as well. V is TRBV25-1 and J is TRBJ2-3, with unresolved D. There are 14 residues in the CDR3. Germline V gives CDR1 MGHDK, CDR2 SYGVNS. V gave up 3 bases and J gave up 1 base, with 8 bases separating them. CDR3 loop: CASSDRSGTDTQYF. CDR3 in DNA: TGTGCCAGCAGTGACCGCTCGGGCACAGATACGCAGTATTTT.

The gene calls are TRBV6-5 and TRBJ1-1; TRBD1 might be the D (5 bases). V was pared by 4 bases and J by 5 bases, with 14 bases between. Germline-derived CDR1 and CDR2 are MNHEY and SVGAGI. The length of the CDR3 is 14 residues. For the CDR3, the DNA is TGTGCCAGCAGTTTCAGTTTCGGGGGTACTGAAGCTTTCTTT. It specifies CASSFSFGGTEAFF.

The chain couples TRBV30 to TRBJ2-1; D ambiguous. Germline CDR1 GTSNPN, CDR2 SVGIG (reference sequence). Trimming removed 1 base from V and 10 bases from J, with 17 bases in between. This CDR3 has 14 amino acids. The CDR3 DNA reads TGTGCCTGGAGTGCGAGACGTCGCCTTAAAGAGCAGTTCTTC. Residues: CAWSARRRLKEQFF. The full variable domain, in which reference TRBV30 and TRBJ2-1 provide the parts outside the CDR3, is SQTIHQWPATLVQPVGSPLSLECTVEGTSNPNLYWYRQAAGRGLQLLFYSVGIGQISSEVPQNLSASRPQDRQFILSSKKLLLSDSGFYLCAWSARRRLKEQFFGPGTRLTVL.

The V and J genes are TRBV14 and TRBJ2-3; no clear D gene. CDR1 and CDR2 (germline): SGHDN, FVKESK. V was shortened by 1 base and J by 1 base, with 12 bases between the two germline ends. The CDR3 totals 16 residues. The CDR3 DNA sequence: TGTGCCAGCAGCCAAGTTTTGAATTTAGGCACAGATACGCAGTATTTT. It yields the protein CASSQVLNLGTDTQYF.

The chain joins TRBV7-9 to TRBJ1-2; D perhaps matches TRBD1 (5 bases). This CDR3 is built from 17 residues. Looked up from germline, CDR1 is SEHNR and CDR2 is FQNEAQ (reference sequence). The V end lost 6 bases, the J end lost 7 bases, and 27 bases lay between the germline ends. CDR3 sequence: CASSIGWDLPTIVGYTF. The DNA of the CDR3 is TGTGCCAGCAGTATCGGGTGGGACCTTCCCACGATAGTTGGCTACACCTTC.

This chain joins TRBV7-9 and TRBJ2-7; 7 nucleotides match TRBD1. Looked up from germline, CDR1 is SEHNR and CDR2 is FQNEAQ (reference sequence). The CDR3 is made up of 14 amino acids. V was pared by 4 bases and J by 2 bases, with 5 bases of the junction left unmatched. CDR3 in DNA: TGTGCCAGCAGCTCTCGGGGACAGACCTACGAGCAGTACTTC. Encoded protein: CASSSRGQTYEQYF.

V and J are TRBV5-4 and TRBJ2-1; 7 nucleotides align to TRBD1. V lost 4 bases to trimming and J lost 6 bases; unmatched junction nucleotides: 10. The CDR3 has 15 amino acids. Germline assignment: CDR1 SGHNT and CDR2 YYREEE (reference sequence). Here the CDR3 reads CASSNPGTVPNEQFF. The CDR3 DNA sequence: TGTGCCAGCAGCAACCCCGGGACAGTTCCCAATGAGCAGTTCTTC.